The subject of this entry is one T cell receptor beta chain. The data stem from a study of T cell changes during pregnancy in multiple sclerosis. TCRdb's table, derived via immunoSEQ multiplex PCR, lists solely in-frame clones and lacks some. The sample lists 68,000 or so clones, about 90% occurring once. This sample comprised peripheral blood, obtained in the second trimester of pregnancy. The TCR was taken from a female donor with multiple sclerosis, enrolled in a pregnancy study.

CDR3 in amino acids: CASSLEGTGELFF. CDR3 bases: TGTGCCAGCAGCCTGGAGGGCACCGGGGAGCTGTTTTTT. The V and J genes are TRBV2 and TRBJ2-2, with D tentatively TRBD2 (6 bases). CDR1 and CDR2 from the germline V gene are SNHLY and FYNNEI. The CDR3 is 13 amino acids. V gave up 6 bases and J gave up 4 bases, with 9 bases separating them.